The clone carrying this T cell receptor (beta chain) was observed many times. Its target is not known. Amplification targeted TCR beta CDR3 regions from RNA transcripts. During a first-round RT-PCR of the TCR CDR3, the HTBI primer set was used. TCRdb fed the multiplex PCR reads into MiXCR, producing one record per CDR3 protein. The sample consists of about 840,000 distinct CDR3 sequences, over 35% of them appearing once. This entry is derived from a study of T cells in Graves' hyperthyroidism and ophthalmopathy. Study-level results: Blood also contained most expanded thyroid clonotypes above 0.001.

V gave up 0 bases and J gave up 7 bases, with 13 bases separating them. The CDR3 spans 14 residues. The germline V gene has CDR1 LGHNA and CDR2 YNFKEQ. This sequence originates from a man aged 18 to 29 with Graves' hyperthyroidism. The chain uses TRBV4-2 and TRBJ2-7; D is undetermined. The sample was blood. CDR3 loop: CASSQDPKQGEQYF. In nucleotides, the CDR3 is TGTGCCAGCAGCCAAGACCCCAAGCAAGGGGAGCAGTACTTC.